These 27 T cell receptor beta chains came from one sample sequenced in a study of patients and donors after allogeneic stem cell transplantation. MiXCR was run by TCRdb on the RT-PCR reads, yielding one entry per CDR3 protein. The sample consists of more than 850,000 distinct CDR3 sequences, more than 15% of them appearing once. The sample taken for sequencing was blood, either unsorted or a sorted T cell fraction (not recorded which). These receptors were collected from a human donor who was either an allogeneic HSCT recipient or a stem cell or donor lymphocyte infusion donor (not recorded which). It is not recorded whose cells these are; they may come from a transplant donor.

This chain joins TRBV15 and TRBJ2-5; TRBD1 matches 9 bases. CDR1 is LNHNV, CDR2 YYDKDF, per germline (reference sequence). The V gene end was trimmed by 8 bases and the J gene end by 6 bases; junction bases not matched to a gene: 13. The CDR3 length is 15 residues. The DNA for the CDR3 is TGTGCCACCCTGGGGAAAACAGGGGGCCAGAAGACCCAGTACTTC. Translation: CATLGKTGGQKTQYF.

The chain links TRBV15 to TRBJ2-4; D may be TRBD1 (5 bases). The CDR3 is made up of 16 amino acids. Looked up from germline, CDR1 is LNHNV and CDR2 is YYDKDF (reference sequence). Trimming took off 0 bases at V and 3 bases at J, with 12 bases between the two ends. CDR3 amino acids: CATSRDQGSGKNIQYF. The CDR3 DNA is TGTGCCACCAGCAGAGATCAGGGTAGTGGCAAAAACATTCAGTACTTC.

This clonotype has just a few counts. The CDR3 DNA sequence: TGTGCCTGGAGTAGGGCCAGGAGCAATCAGCCCCAGCATTTT. This sequence encodes CAWSRARSNQPQHF. V is TRBV30 and J is TRBJ1-5; D not certain. Trimming stripped 2 bases from V and 1 base from J, with 9 bases between. Per the germline V gene, CDR1 is GTSNPN and CDR2 is SVGIG (reference sequence). The CDR3 extends over 14 amino acids.

The CDR3 loop is CASSQDGPGGKRETQYF. The CDR3 region has the DNA TGTGCCAGCAGCCAAGATGGTCCAGGGGGTAAAAGAGAGACCCAGTACTTC. The V and J genes are TRBV4-2 and TRBJ2-5, with 7 bases fitting TRBD1. The CDR3 runs to 17 residues. Trimming at V came to 0 bases and at J to 4 bases, leaving 11 bases not matched to a gene. Per the germline V gene, CDR1 is LGHNA and CDR2 is YNFKEQ.

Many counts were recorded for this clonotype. The CDR3 reads CASSSLPLAGGETQYF. CDR3 in DNA: TGTGCCAGCAGCTCCCTGCCACTAGCGGGAGGAGAGACCCAGTACTTC. This sequence joins TRBV12-3 or TRBV12-4 and TRBJ2-5, with 12 positions matching TRBD2. J was trimmed by 4 bases and V by 6 bases; bases with no gene match: 9. The CDR3 is 16 amino acids.

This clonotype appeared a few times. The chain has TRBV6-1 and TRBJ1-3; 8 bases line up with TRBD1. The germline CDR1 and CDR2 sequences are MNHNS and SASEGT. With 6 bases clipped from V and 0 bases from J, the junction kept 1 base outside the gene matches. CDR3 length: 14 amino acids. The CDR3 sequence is CASRTGGSGNTIYF. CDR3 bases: TGTGCCAGCAGAACAGGGGGCTCTGGAAACACCATATATTTT.

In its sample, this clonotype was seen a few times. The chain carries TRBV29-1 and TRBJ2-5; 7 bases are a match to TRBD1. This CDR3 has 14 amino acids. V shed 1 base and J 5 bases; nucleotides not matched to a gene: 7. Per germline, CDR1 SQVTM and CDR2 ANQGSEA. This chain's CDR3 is CSVEGQGEGETQYF. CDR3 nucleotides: TGCAGCGTTGAAGGGCAGGGGGAAGGCGAGACCCAGTACTTC. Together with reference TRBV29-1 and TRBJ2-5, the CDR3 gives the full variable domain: SAVISQKPSRDICQRGTSLTIQCQVDSQVTMMFWYRQQPGQSLTLIATANQGSEATYESGFVIDKFPISRPNLTFSTLTVSNMSPEDSSIYLCSVEGQGEGETQYFGPGTRLLVL.

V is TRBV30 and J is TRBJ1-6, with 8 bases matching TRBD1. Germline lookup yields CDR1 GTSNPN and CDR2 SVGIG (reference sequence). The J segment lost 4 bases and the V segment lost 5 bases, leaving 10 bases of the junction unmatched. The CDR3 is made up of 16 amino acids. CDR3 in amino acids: CAWGQGPGAYNSPLHF. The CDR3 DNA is TGTGCCTGGGGACAGGGACCTGGGGCGTATAATTCACCCCTCCACTTT. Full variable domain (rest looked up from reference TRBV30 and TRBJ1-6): SQTIHQWPATLVQPVGSPLSLECTVEGTSNPNLYWYRQAAGRGLQLLFYSVGIGQISSEVPQNLSASRPQDRQFILSSKKLLLSDSGFYLCAWGQGPGAYNSPLHFGNGTRLTVT.

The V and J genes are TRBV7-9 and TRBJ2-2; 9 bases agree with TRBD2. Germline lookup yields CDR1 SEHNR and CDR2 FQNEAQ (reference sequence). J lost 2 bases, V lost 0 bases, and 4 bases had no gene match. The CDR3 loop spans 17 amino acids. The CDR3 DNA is TGTGCCAGCAGCTTAGCGCCTAGCGGGATTAACACCGGGGAGCTGTTTTTT. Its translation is CASSLAPSGINTGELFF.

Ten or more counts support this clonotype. CDR3 residues: CASSLPGQVYEQYF. CDR3 sequence (DNA): TGTGCCAGCAGTCTCCCGGGACAGGTCTACGAGCAGTACTTC. This rearrangement joins TRBV6-1 to TRBJ2-7; TRBD1 matches 8 bases. From germline, CDR1 is MNHNS and CDR2 SASEGT. CDR3 length equals 14 residues. J lost 3 bases, V lost 5 bases, and 6 bases had no gene match.

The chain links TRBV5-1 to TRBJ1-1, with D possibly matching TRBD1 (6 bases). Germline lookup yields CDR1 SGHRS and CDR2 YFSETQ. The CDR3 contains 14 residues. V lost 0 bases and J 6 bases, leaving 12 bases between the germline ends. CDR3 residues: CASSLEDRLPEAFF. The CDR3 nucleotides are TGCGCCAGCAGCTTGGAGGACAGACTCCCTGAAGCTTTCTTT.

The CDR3 region has the DNA TGTGCCAGCAGGGACCGATCAACTAATGAAAAACTGTTTTTT. It is translated as CASRDRSTNEKLFF. The rearrangement uses TRBV6-1 and TRBJ1-4; D not certain. Germline V gives CDR1 MNHNS, CDR2 SASEGT. The CDR3 has 14 residues. V was clipped by 6 bases and J by 0 bases, with 8 bases between them.

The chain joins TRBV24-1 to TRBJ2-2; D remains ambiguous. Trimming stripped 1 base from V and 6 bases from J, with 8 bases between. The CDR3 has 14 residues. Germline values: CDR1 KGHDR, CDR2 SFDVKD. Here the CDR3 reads CATSDFRVPGELFF. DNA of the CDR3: TGTGCCACCAGTGATTTTCGAGTCCCCGGGGAGCTGTTTTTT.

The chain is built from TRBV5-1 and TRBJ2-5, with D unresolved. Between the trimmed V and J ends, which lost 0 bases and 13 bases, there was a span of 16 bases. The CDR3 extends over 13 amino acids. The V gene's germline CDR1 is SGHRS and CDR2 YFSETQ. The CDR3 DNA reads TGCGCCAGCAGCTTGGATTTTTCGATGGTATCGTACTTC. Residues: CASSLDFSMVSYF. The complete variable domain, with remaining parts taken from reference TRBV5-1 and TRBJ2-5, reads KAGVTQTPRYLIKTRGQQVTLSCSPISGHRSVSWYQQTPGQGLQFLFEYFSETQRNKGNFPGRFSGRQFSNSRSEMNVSTLELGDSALYLCASSLDFSMVSYFGPGTRLLVL.

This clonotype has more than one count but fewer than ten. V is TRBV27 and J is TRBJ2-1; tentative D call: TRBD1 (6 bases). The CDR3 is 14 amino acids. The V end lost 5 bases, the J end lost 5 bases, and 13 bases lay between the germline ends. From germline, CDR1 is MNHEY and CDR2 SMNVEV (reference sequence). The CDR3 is CASSPTGPHNEQFF. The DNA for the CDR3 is TGTGCCAGCAGTCCTACAGGGCCCCACAATGAGCAGTTCTTC.

CDR3 in DNA: TGCGCCAGCAGCCAAGATTCTAGCGGGATGTTCGGCGAGACCCAGTACTTC. It encodes CASSQDSSGMFGETQYF. The rearrangement links TRBV4-3 to TRBJ2-5; TRBD2 matches at 9 bases. The V segment lost 0 bases and the J segment 5 bases; nucleotides outside the gene matches: 10. CDR3 length equals 17 residues. Germline V gene sequence: CDR1 LGHNA, CDR2 YSLEER.

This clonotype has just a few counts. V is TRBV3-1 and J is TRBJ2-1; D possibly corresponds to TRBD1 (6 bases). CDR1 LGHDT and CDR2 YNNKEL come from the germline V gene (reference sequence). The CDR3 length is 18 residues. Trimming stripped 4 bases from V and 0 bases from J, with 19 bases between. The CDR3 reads CASSPGVFRESSYNEQFF. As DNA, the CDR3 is TGTGCCAGCAGCCCAGGGGTTTTCAGAGAGAGCTCCTACAATGAGCAGTTCTTC.

The CDR3, as DNA: TGTGCCAGCAGCACCTCCCGGGACAGGGGGCTAGAGACCCAGTACTTC. Encoded protein: CASSTSRDRGLETQYF. This chain links TRBV11-3 with TRBJ2-5; 12 bases are shared with TRBD1. Germline lookup yields CDR1 SGHNT and CDR2 YENEEA. The CDR3 runs 16 residues. V shed 5 bases, J shed 4 bases, and the junction held 8 bases outside the gene matches. The whole variable domain, filled in from reference TRBV11-3 and TRBJ2-5, reads EAGVVQSPRYKIIEKKQPVAFWCNPISGHNTLYWYLQNLGQGPELLIRYENEEAVDDSQLPKDRFSAERLKGVDSTLKIQPAELGDSAVYLCASSTSRDRGLETQYFGPGTRLLVL.

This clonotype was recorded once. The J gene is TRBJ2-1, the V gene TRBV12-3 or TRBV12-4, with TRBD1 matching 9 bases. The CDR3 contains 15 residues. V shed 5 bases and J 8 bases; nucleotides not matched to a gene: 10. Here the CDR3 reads CASSPDRGSDDEQFF. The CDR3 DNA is TGTGCCAGCAGTCCCGACAGGGGGTCGGACGATGAGCAGTTCTTC.

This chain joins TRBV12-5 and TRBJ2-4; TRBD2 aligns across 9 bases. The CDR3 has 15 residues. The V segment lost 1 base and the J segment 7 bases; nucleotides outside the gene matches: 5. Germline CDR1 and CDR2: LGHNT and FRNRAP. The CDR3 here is CASGLASGNNNIQYF. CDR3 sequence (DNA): TGTGCTAGTGGTTTGGCTAGCGGGAACAATAACATTCAGTACTTC.

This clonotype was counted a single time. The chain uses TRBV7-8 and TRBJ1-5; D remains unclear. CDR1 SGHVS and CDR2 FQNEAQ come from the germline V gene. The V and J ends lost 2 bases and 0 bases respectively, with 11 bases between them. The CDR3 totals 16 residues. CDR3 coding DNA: TGTGCCAGCAGCTTAATTTTTGGCGGTAGCAATCAGCCCCAGCATTTT. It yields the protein CASSLIFGGSNQPQHF.

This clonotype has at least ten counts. The CDR3 loop reads CSVRPTGSYEQYF. CDR3 bases: TGCAGCGTTAGACCTACAGGTTCCTACGAGCAGTACTTC. V is TRBV29-1 and J is TRBJ2-7; D perhaps matches TRBD1 (5 bases). Germline values: CDR1 SQVTM, CDR2 ANQGSEA. The germline V and J ends were trimmed by 5 bases and 1 base, with 12 bases remaining between them. The CDR3 extends over 13 amino acids.

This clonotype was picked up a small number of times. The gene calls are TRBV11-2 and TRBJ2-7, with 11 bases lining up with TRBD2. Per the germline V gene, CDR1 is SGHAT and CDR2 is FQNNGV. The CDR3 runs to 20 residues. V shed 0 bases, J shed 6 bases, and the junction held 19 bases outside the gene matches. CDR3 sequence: CASSLDRTSGGRISFCEQYF. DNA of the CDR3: TGTGCCAGCAGCTTAGATCGAACTAGCGGGGGCAGAATCTCTTTTTGCGAGCAGTACTTC. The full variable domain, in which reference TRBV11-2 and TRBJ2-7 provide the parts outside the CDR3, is EAGVAQSPRYKIIEKRQSVAFWCNPISGHATLYWYQQILGQGPKLLIQFQNNGVVDDSQLPKDRFSAERLKGVDSTLKIQPAKLEDSAVYLCASSLDRTSGGRISFCEQYFGPGTRLTVT.

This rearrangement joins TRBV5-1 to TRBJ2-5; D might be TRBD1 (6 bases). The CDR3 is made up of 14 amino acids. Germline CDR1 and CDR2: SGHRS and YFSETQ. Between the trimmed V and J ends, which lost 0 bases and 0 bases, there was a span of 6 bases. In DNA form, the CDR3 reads TGCGCCAGCAGCTTGGGGACAGACCAAGAGACCCAGTACTTC. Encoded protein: CASSLGTDQETQYF.

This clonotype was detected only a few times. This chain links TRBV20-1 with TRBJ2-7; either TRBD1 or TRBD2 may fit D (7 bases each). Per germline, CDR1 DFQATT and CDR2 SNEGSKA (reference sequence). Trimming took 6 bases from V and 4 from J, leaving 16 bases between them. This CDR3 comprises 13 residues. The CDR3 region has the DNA TGCAGTGCCCAGGGGGAGGGAACTTACGAGCAGTACTTC. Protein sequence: CSAQGEGTYEQYF.

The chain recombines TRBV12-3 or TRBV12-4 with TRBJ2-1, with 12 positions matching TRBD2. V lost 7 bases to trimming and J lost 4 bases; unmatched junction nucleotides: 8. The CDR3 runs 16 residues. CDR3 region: CASTPTGTSGYNEQFF. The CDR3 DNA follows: TGTGCCAGCACCCCAACCGGGACTAGCGGGTACAATGAGCAGTTCTTC.

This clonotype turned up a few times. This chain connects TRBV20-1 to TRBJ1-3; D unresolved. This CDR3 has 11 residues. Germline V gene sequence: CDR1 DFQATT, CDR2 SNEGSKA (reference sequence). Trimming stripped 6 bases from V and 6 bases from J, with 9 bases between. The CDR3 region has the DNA TGCAGTGCGGACTTCCTAAACACCATATATTTT. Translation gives CSADFLNTIYF.